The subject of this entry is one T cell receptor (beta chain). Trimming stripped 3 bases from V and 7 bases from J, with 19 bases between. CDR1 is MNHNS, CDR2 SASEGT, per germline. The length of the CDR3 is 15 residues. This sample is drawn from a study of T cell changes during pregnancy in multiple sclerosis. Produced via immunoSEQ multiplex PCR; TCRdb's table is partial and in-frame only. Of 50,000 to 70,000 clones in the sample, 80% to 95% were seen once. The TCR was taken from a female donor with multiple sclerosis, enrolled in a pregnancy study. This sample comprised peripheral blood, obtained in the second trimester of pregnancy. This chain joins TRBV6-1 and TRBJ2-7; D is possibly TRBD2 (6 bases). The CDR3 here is CASSDSAVGGREQYF. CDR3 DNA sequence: TGTGCCAGCAGTGATTCAGCTGTCGGGGGTCGTGAGCAGTACTTC.